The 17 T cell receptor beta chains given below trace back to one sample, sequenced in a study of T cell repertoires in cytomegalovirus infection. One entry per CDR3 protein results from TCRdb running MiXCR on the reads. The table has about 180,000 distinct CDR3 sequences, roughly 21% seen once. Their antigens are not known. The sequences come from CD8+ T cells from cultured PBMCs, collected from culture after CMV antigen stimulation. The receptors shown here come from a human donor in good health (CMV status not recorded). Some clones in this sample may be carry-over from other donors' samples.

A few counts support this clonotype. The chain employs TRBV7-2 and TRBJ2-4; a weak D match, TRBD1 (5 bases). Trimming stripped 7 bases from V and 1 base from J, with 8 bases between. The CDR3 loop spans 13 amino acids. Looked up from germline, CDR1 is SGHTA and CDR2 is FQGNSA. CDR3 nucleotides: TGTGCCAGCAAGGGGTACGCCAAAAACATTCAGTACTTC. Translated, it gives CASKGYAKNIQYF.

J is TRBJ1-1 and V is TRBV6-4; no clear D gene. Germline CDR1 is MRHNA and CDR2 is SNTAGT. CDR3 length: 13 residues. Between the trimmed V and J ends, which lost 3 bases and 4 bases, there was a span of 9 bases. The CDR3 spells CASSERGSTEAFF. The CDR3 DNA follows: TGTGCCAGCAGTGAGAGAGGGAGCACTGAAGCTTTCTTT.

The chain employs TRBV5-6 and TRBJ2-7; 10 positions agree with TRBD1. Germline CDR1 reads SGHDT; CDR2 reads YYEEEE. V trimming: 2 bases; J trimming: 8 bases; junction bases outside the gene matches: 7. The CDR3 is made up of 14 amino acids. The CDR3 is CASSFGTGAAQQYF. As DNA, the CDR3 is TGTGCCAGCAGCTTCGGGACAGGGGCGGCGCAGCAGTACTTC.

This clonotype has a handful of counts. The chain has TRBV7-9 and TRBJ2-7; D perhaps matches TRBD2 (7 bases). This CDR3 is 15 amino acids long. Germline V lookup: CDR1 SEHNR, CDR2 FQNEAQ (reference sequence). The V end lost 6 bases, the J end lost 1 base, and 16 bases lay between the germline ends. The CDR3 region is CASSTGRVISYEQYF. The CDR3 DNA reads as TGTGCCAGCAGTACAGGGAGGGTGATATCCTACGAGCAGTACTTC.

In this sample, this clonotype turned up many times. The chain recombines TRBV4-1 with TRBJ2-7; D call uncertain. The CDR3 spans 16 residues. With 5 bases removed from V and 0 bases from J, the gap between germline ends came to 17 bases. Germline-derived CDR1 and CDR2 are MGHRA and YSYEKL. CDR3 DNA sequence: TGCGCCAGCAGCTTCGGCCCCGATAGGCCCTCCTACGAGCAGTACTTC. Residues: CASSFGPDRPSYEQYF.

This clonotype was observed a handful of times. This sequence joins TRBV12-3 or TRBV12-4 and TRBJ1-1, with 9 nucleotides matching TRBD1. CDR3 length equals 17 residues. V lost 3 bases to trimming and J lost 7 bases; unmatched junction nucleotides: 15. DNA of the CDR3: TGTGCCAGCAGTTTGGGTCCCTCCGGGACAGGGAGTTTTGAAGCTTTCTTT. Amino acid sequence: CASSLGPSGTGSFEAFF.

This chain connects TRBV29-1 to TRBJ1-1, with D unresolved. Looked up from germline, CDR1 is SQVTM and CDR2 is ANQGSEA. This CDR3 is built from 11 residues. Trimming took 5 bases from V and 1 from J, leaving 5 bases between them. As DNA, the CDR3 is TGCAGCGTTAAAAGGAACACTGAAGCTTTCTTT. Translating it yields CSVKRNTEAFF. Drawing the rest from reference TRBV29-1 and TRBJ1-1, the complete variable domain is SAVISQKPSRDICQRGTSLTIQCQVDSQVTMMFWYRQQPGQSLTLIATANQGSEATYESGFVIDKFPISRPNLTFSTLTVSNMSPEDSSIYLCSVKRNTEAFFGQGTRLTVV.

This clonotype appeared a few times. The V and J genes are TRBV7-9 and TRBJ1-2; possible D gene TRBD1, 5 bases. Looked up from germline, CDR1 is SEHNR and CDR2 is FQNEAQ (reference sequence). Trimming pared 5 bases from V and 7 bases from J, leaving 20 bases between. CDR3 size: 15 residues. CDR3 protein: CASSKPGLGGGGYTF. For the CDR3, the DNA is TGTGCCAGCAGCAAACCGGGACTGGGGGGAGGTGGCTACACCTTC. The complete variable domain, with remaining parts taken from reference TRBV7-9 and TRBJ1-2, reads DTGVSQNPRHKITKRGQNVTFRCDPISEHNRLYWYRQTLGQGPEFLTYFQNEAQLEKSRLLSDRFSAERPKGSFSTLEIQRTEQGDSAMYLCASSKPGLGGGGYTFGSGTRLTVV.

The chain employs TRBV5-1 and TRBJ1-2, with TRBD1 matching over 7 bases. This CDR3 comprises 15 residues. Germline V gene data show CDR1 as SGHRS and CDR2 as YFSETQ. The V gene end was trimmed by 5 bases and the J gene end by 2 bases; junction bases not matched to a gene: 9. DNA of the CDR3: TGCGCCAGCAGTAGATTCAGGGGGAAGAACTATGGCTACACCTTC. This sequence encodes CASSRFRGKNYGYTF.

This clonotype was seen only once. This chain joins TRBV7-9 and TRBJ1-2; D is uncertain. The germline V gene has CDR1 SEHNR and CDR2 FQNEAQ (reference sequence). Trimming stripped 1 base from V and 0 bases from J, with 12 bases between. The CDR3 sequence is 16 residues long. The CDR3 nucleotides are TGTGCCAGCAGCTTAGAGGAAGGACCCTCTAACTATGGCTACACCTTC. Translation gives CASSLEEGPSNYGYTF.

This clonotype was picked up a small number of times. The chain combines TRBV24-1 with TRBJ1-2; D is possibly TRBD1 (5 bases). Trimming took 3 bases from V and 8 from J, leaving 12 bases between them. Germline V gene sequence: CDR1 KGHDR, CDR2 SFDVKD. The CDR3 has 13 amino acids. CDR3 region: CATSDRDGWGYTF. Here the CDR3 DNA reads TGTGCCACCAGTGATAGGGACGGCTGGGGCTACACCTTC.

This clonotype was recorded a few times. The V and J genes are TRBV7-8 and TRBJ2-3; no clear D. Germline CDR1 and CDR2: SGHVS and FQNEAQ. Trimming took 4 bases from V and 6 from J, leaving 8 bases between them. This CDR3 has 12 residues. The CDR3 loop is CASSSFKDTQYF. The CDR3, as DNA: TGTGCCAGCAGCTCCTTCAAGGATACGCAGTATTTT.

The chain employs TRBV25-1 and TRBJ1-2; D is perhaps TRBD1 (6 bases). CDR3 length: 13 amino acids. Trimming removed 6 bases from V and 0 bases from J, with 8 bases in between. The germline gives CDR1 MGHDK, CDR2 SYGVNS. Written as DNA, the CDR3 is TGTGCCAGCAGCAGGGGACCTAACTATGGCTACACCTTC. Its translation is CASSRGPNYGYTF.

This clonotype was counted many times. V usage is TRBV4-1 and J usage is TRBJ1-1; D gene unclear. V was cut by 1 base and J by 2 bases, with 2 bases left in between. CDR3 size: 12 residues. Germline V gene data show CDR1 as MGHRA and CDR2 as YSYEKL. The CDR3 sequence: CASSQVNTEAFF. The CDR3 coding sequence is TGCGCCAGCAGCCAAGTTAACACTGAAGCTTTCTTT.

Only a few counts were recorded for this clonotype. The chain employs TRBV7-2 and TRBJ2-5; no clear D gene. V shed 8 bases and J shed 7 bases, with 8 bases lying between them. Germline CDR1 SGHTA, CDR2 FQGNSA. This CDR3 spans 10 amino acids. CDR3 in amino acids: CASALGTQYF. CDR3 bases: TGTGCCAGCGCCCTCGGGACCCAGTACTTC.

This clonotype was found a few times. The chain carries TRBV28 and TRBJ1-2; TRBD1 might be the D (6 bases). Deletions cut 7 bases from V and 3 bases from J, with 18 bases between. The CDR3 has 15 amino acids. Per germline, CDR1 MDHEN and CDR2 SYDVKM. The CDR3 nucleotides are TGTGCCAGCACCCCAAGCATGGGGGGCGACTATGGCTACACCTTC. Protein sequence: CASTPSMGGDYGYTF.

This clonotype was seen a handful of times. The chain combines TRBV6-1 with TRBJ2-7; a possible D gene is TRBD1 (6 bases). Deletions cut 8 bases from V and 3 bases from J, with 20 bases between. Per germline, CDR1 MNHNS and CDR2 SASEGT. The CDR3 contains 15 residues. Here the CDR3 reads CASLGQTGRGYEQYF. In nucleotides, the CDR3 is TGTGCCAGCTTGGGACAAACGGGCCGAGGCTACGAGCAGTACTTC.